The 27 T cell receptor beta chains listed next were all sequenced from one sample in a study of human T cells and chemical hapten exposure. The time point denotes: healthy volunteer bleed at 2 weeks. Unfractionated whole blood yielded the extracted total RNA. MiXCR was run by TCRdb on the RACE reads, yielding one entry per CDR3 protein. This table holds 43,000 or so distinct CDR3 sequences, about 4.5% found once. The source material was whole blood. Every receptor here comes from a female donor in good health. Some clones in this sample may be carry-over from other donors' samples.

This clonotype came up many times. The V call is TRBV7-9, the J call TRBJ2-2; D might be TRBD1 (5 bases). Per the germline V gene, CDR1 is SEHNR and CDR2 is FQNEAQ (reference sequence). The CDR3 covers 14 residues. Trimming pared 3 bases from V and 2 bases from J, leaving 7 bases between. CDR3 nucleotide sequence: TGTGCCAGCAGCTTCGACAGCAACACCGGGGAGCTGTTTTTT. Translation gives CASSFDSNTGELFF.

The chain carries TRBV29-1 and TRBJ1-1; the D is unclear. Germline V gene data show CDR1 as SQVTM and CDR2 as ANQGSEA. The CDR3 spans 13 residues. Trimming took 3 bases from V and 0 from J, leaving 8 bases between them. CDR3 in DNA: TGCAGCGTTGATCAAGGCATGAACACTGAAGCTTTCTTT. It yields the protein CSVDQGMNTEAFF.

This clonotype was detected many times. This chain uses TRBV2 with TRBJ1-1, with D perhaps matching TRBD1 (6 bases). Germline V lookup: CDR1 SNHLY, CDR2 FYNNEI. V lost 2 bases, J lost 4 bases, and 11 bases lay in between. The CDR3 spans 14 residues. CDR3 bases: TGTGCCAGCAGTGAACAGGGGATGAGCACTGAAGCTTTCTTT. The encoded protein is CASSEQGMSTEAFF.

On this clonotype itself: The germline gene is not matched at one end of the junction; a read error may be the cause. The chain couples TRBV4-1 to TRBJ1-1, with D perhaps matching TRBD1 (5 bases). The CDR3 spans 16 residues. CDR1 and CDR2 from the germline V gene are MGHRA and YSYEKL. This chain's CDR3 is CASSQDPPTGGTGAFF. For the CDR3, the DNA is TGCGCCAGCAGCCAAGACCCGCCGACGGGGGGGACTGGAGCTTTCTTT.

In its sample, this clonotype was seen many times. This chain uses TRBV7-2 with TRBJ2-3; no firm D call. Germline assignment: CDR1 SGHTA and CDR2 FQGNSA. Trimming cost V 5 bases and J 4 bases, with 13 bases left between them. The CDR3 is 14 amino acids. As DNA, the CDR3 is TGTGCCAGCAGCCCGTGGGGTTTACCAGATACGCAGTATTTT. Its translation: CASSPWGLPDTQYF.

This clonotype appeared many times. The rearrangement links TRBV12-3 or TRBV12-4 to TRBJ2-3; 7 nucleotides agree with TRBD1. The ends lost 7 bases at V and 6 bases at J; junction bases unmatched: 7. The CDR3 extends over 13 amino acids. The CDR3 here is CASTPQGVDTQYF. DNA for the CDR3: TGTGCCAGCACCCCCCAGGGGGTGGATACGCAGTATTTT.

This clonotype was observed at least ten times. This chain links TRBV12-3 or TRBV12-4 with TRBJ2-7; D not certain. V lost 5 bases to trimming and J lost 3 bases, with 14 bases between them. This CDR3 region has 14 residues. The DNA for the CDR3 is TGTGCCAGCAGTCTTGACAAGCCGTTCTACGAGCAGTACTTC. This encodes CASSLDKPFYEQYF.

Ten or more counts support this clonotype. The chain combines TRBV9 with TRBJ2-3; D uncertain. Trimming took off 0 bases at V and 2 bases at J, with 4 bases between the two ends. The CDR3 totals 13 residues. Germline loops: CDR1 SGDLS, CDR2 YYNGEE. The CDR3 sequence: CASSVDHTDTQYF. CDR3 coding DNA: TGTGCCAGCAGCGTAGATCACACAGATACGCAGTATTTT.

This clonotype was found many times. The chain combines TRBV9 with TRBJ2-3; D unclear. CDR1 and CDR2 from the germline V gene are SGDLS and YYNGEE. Trimming shortened V by 3 bases and J by 1 base, and 21 bases separated the two germline ends. The CDR3 consists of 18 residues. The CDR3 loop is CASSALPTDASGTDTQYF. The CDR3 DNA reads TGTGCCAGCAGCGCCCTGCCGACCGACGCTAGTGGCACAGATACGCAGTATTTT.

In this sample, this clonotype turned up many times. The chain couples TRBV12-3 or TRBV12-4 to TRBJ1-1, with D maybe TRBD1 (6 bases). V shed 7 bases and J shed 5 bases, with 14 bases lying between them. The CDR3 has 13 amino acids. This CDR3 reads CASILQTGTEAFF. CDR3 DNA sequence: TGTGCCAGCATTCTTCAGACAGGAACTGAAGCTTTCTTT.

This clonotype was counted at least ten times. The CDR3 region is CASSQGRTAEAFF. The DNA for the CDR3 is TGTGCCAGCAGCCAAGGCAGGACAGCTGAAGCTTTCTTT. The chain is built from TRBV3-1 and TRBJ1-1; TRBD1 is a possible D gene (6 bases). There are 13 residues in the CDR3. Trimming cost V 1 base and J 6 bases, with 9 bases left between them. CDR1 and CDR2 (germline): LGHDT, YNNKEL (reference sequence).

The chain joins TRBV2 to TRBJ1-5; 9 bases fit TRBD1. The CDR3 covers 15 residues. V shed 8 bases, J shed 1 base, and the junction held 6 bases outside the gene matches. In germline, CDR1 is SNHLY, CDR2 FYNNEI. CDR3 DNA: TGTGCCAGCGGGGGGGACAGGGCGAGCAATCAGCCCCAGCATTTT. Encoded protein: CASGGDRASNQPQHF.

This clonotype has at least ten counts. The J gene is TRBJ1-2, the V gene TRBV6-5, with TRBD1 matching over 9 bases. Germline trimming cut 6 bases from V and 5 bases from J; bases unmatched to any gene: 7. The CDR3 has 14 amino acids. Germline V gene lookup returns CDR1 MNHEY and CDR2 SVGAGI. The CDR3 loop reads CASRTTGGGYGYTF. DNA of the CDR3: TGTGCCAGCAGGACGACAGGGGGGGGTTATGGCTACACCTTC.

This clonotype has ten or more counts. The chain carries TRBV7-9 and TRBJ2-7; either TRBD1 or TRBD2 may fit D (6 bases each). Between the trimmed V and J ends, which lost 5 bases and 4 bases, there was a span of 15 bases. The germline gives CDR1 SEHNR, CDR2 FQNEAQ (reference sequence). The CDR3 is made up of 14 amino acids. For the CDR3, the DNA is TGTGCCAGCAGCGAGAGGGGGGACGGATACGAGCAGTACTTC. As protein: CASSERGDGYEQYF.

This clonotype has ten or more counts. The chain links TRBV7-2 to TRBJ2-3; TRBD2 aligns across 8 bases. Germline CDR1 and CDR2: SGHTA and FQGNSA. V shed 0 bases, J shed 3 bases, and the junction held 2 bases outside the gene matches. The CDR3 has 15 amino acids. The CDR3 bases are TGTGCCAGCAGCTTAGCGGGGACTAGTACAGATACGCAGTATTTT. It translates to CASSLAGTSTDTQYF.

This clonotype appeared many times. This chain uses TRBV12-3 or TRBV12-4 with TRBJ1-4; weak D call: TRBD1 (5 bases). The CDR3 has 14 amino acids. Deletions cut 1 base from V and 4 bases from J, with 7 bases between. The CDR3 protein is CASSLGGRNEKLFF. The DNA of the CDR3 is TGTGCCAGCAGTTTAGGGGGACGTAATGAAAAACTGTTTTTT.

In this sample, this clonotype turned up many times. The V gene is TRBV20-1, the J gene TRBJ2-7, with TRBD1 matching 10 bases. Germline-derived CDR1 and CDR2 are DFQATT and SNEGSKA (reference sequence). This CDR3 has 14 amino acids. J lost 2 bases, V lost 3 bases, and 4 bases had no gene match. The CDR3 DNA follows: TGCAGTGCTAGGGACAGGGGGTCGACCTACGAGCAGTACTTC. This encodes CSARDRGSTYEQYF.

This clonotype was found many times. This chain joins TRBV9 and TRBJ2-5, with D perhaps matching TRBD1 or TRBD2 (5 bases each). Germline V gene sequence: CDR1 SGDLS, CDR2 YYNGEE. The CDR3 length is 14 residues. Trimming pared 0 bases from V and 4 bases from J, leaving 10 bases between. CDR3 sequence (DNA): TGTGCCAGCAGCGTAGGGGGGAACCGAGAGACCCAGTACTTC. This sequence encodes CASSVGGNRETQYF.

The table lists this clonotype with many counts. V and J are TRBV12-3 or TRBV12-4 and TRBJ2-3; TRBD2 agrees at 13 bases. The CDR3 spans 16 residues. After removal of 6 bases from V and 1 base from J, the junction contained 4 bases not matched to a gene. The CDR3 loop is CASSSGLAGGTDTQYF. The CDR3 DNA reads TGTGCCAGCAGCTCTGGACTAGCGGGGGGCACAGATACGCAGTATTTT.

This clonotype is a singleton in its sample. The V call is TRBV2, the J call TRBJ2-1, with 9 bases that match TRBD2. Germline CDR1 SNHLY, CDR2 FYNNEI. The CDR3 length is 16 residues. J was trimmed by 5 bases and V by 0 bases; bases with no gene match: 5. The CDR3 DNA reads as TGTGCCAGCAGTGAAGCGCTTAGCGGGGGCGACAATGAGCAGTTCTTC. Amino acids: CASSEALSGGDNEQFF. Filled out from reference TRBV2 and TRBJ2-1, the complete variable domain reads EPEVTQTPSHQVTQMGQEVILRCVPISNHLYFYWYRQILGQKVEFLVSFYNNEISEKSEIFDDQFSVERPDGSNFTLKIRSTKLEDSAMYFCASSEALSGGDNEQFFGPGTRLTVL.

In its sample, this clonotype was seen many times. The CDR3 coding sequence is TGTGCCAGCAGCCTCACCGGGACCCGTCTGAATAATTCACCCCTCCACTTT. This gives the protein CASSLTGTRLNNSPLHF. The V and J genes are TRBV7-8 and TRBJ1-6; possibly TRBD1 for D (5 bases). Germline V gives CDR1 SGHVS, CDR2 FQNEAQ. Trimming stripped 5 bases from V and 5 bases from J, with 19 bases between. The CDR3 spans 17 residues.

This clonotype was detected only a few times. J is TRBJ2-3 and V is TRBV5-1, with 8 bases lining up with TRBD2. Germline-derived CDR1 and CDR2 are SGHRS and YFSETQ. The CDR3 consists of 16 residues. V lost 4 bases, J lost 6 bases, and 13 bases stayed unmatched. CDR3 nucleotide sequence: TGCGCCAGCAGCCAGGAGGGACGGGGGGGTCAGGATACGCAGTATTTT. It yields the protein CASSQEGRGGQDTQYF.

This clonotype was picked up many times. The genes are TRBV12-3 or TRBV12-4 and TRBJ1-2; D gene uncertain. This CDR3 has 11 residues. Between the trimmed V and J ends, which lost 0 bases and 8 bases, there was a span of 4 bases. CDR3 sequence reads: CASSLAEGYTF. The CDR3 DNA sequence: TGTGCCAGCAGTTTAGCCGAGGGCTACACCTTC.

This clonotype was seen a few times. The chain employs TRBV14 and TRBJ2-2; D call uncertain. The CDR3 length is 13 residues. In germline, CDR1 is SGHDN, CDR2 FVKESK. V dropped 0 bases and J dropped 6 bases, with 5 bases sitting between them. In nucleotides, the CDR3 is TGTGCCAGCAGCCAAGAAAGAGCCGGGGAGCTGTTTTTT. As protein: CASSQERAGELFF.

The table lists this clonotype with many counts. CDR3 DNA: TGTGCCAGCAGTGATTGGGGGACAGGGGAAGTCCTCAGCGAATATGGCTACACCTTC. It encodes CASSDWGTGEVLSEYGYTF. The chain couples TRBV2 to TRBJ1-2; TRBD1 agrees at 10 bases. CDR1 and CDR2 from the germline V gene are SNHLY and FYNNEI. Trimming removed 3 bases from V and 5 bases from J; junction bases left unmatched: 18. This CDR3 has 19 residues.

There are many counts of this clonotype. CDR3 bases: TGTGCCAGCAGCTTAACAGCTTCTCCTGGGGCCAACGTCCTGACTTTC. Its protein product is CASSLTASPGANVLTF. The chain couples TRBV11-2 to TRBJ2-6; D call uncertain. Trimming took 2 bases from V and 2 from J, leaving 10 bases between them. This CDR3 is built from 16 residues. Germline V gene lookup returns CDR1 SGHAT and CDR2 FQNNGV. Supplemented by reference TRBV11-2 and TRBJ2-6, the full variable domain reads EAGVAQSPRYKIIEKRQSVAFWCNPISGHATLYWYQQILGQGPKLLIQFQNNGVVDDSQLPKDRFSAERLKGVDSTLKIQPAKLEDSAVYLCASSLTASPGANVLTFGAGSRLTVL.

This clonotype was found many times. This chain uses TRBV21-1 with TRBJ2-5. TRBV21-1 represents a pseudogene. This CDR3 is 16 amino acids long. CDR3 DNA: TGTGCCAGCAGCAAGATTGCCAGCGATCGGCACGAGACCCAGTACTTC. This translates into CASSKIASDRHETQYF.